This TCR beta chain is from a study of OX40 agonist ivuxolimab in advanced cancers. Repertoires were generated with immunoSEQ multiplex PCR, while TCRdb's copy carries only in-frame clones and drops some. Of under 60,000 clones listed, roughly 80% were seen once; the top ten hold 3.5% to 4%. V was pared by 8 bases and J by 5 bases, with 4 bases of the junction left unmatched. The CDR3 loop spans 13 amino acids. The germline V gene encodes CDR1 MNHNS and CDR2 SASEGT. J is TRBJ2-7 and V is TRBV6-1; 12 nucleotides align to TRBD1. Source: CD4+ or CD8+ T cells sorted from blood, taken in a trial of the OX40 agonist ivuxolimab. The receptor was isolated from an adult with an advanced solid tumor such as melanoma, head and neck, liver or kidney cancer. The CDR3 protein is CASEGQGAHEQYF. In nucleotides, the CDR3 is TGTGCCAGCGAGGGACAGGGGGCTCACGAGCAGTACTTC.